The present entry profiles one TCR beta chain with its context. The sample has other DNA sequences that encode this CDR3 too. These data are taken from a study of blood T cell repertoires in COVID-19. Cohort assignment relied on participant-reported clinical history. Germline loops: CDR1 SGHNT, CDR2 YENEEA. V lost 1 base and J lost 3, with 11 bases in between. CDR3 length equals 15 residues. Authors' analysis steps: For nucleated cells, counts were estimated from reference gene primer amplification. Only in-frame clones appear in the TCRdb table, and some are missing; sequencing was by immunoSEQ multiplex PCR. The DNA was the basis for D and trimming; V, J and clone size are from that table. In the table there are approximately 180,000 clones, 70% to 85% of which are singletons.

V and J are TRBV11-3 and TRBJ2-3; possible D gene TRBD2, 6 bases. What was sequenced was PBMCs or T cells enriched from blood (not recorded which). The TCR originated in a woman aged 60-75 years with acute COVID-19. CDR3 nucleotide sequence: TGTGCCAGCAGCTTAGGGAGGGGAGGTACAGATACGCAGTATTTT. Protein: CASSLGRGGTDTQYF.